This TCR beta chain was captured in a study of shared clonotypes between healthy human individuals. Overall study context: Each donor's CD8 memory used one plate, CD8 naive two, each CD4 subset three. General study results and limits: Sequencing depth was a factor that was expected to affect clonotype sharing among donors.

Germline loops: CDR1 SGHNT, CDR2 YYREEE (reference sequence). The V end was cut by 4 bases, the J end by 6 bases, with 25 bases between. The CDR3 consists of 18 residues. As concerns this clone: Its target is not known.

Terminally differentiated effector memory CD45RA+ cells were excluded from the naive CD8 cells, which were CD45RO-negative and positively selected for CCR7. Genomic DNA (from each subset) was split evenly across several immunoSEQ plates. Clones were read by immunoSEQ multiplex PCR, and TCRdb kept only the in-frame ones, dropping some. Here the sample spans about 2.2 million clones, just under 95% being singletons. This chain links TRBV5-4 with TRBJ2-2; D is perhaps TRBD1 (6 bases). The TCR was taken from a man aged 18 to 35 in good health. Some clones in this sample may be carry-over from other donors' samples. The sequencing input was naive CD8+ T cells from PBMCs. This CDR3 reads CASSHWGQKSSIAGELFF. As DNA, the CDR3 is TGTGCCAGCAGCCACTGGGGGCAGAAATCGAGTATCGCCGGGGAGCTGTTTTTT.